The following is a T cell receptor beta chain sequence with its context. Antigen specificity is unknown. This sample stems from a study of blood T cells in healthy people across ages. Findings and limits, study-wide: Fewer expanded clones and more diversity marked long-lived versus aged donors.

CDR1 is MGHDK, CDR2 SYGVNS, per germline. The CDR3 contains 14 residues. V gave up 2 bases and J gave up 3 bases, with 10 bases separating them. A second PCR of 7 to 11 cycles used a sample-barcoded 5' primer and a J-beta primer mix. TCRdb reprocessed the 5' RACE reads with MiXCR, giving one entry per CDR3 protein. Of hundreds of thousands of distinct CDR3 sequences listed, approximately 29% are singletons. Input material: blood. The chain uses TRBV25-1 and TRBJ1-2, with TRBD1 as a possible D gene (6 bases). The clonotype comes from a woman aged 80 or over in good health. The chain's CDR3 is CASSERTVYYGYTF. The CDR3 DNA reads as TGTGCCAGCAGTGAACGGACAGTCTACTATGGCTACACCTTC.